Listed below are T cell receptor beta chains from one sample, sequenced in a study of T cell repertoires in cytomegalovirus infection. From the reads, TCRdb called clonotypes with MiXCR, one entry per CDR3 protein. The table includes about 490,000 distinct CDR3 sequences, 16% detected once. The sequenced sample was CD8+ T cells from PBMCs. The receptors derive from a human donor in good health (CMV status not recorded). Some clones in this sample may be carry-over from other donors' samples. The CDR3 runs from the conserved cysteine through the conserved F or W. The order of the fields is V gene, clone size, J gene, D gene, CDR3 DNA, CDR3 protein. D genes are given only for firm matches. Size is stated for part of the rows, as once, few or many counts, or as a class when the clone is expanded.

v_call: TRBV19; clone_size: many; j_call: TRBJ2-1; d_call: TRBD2; cdr3_nt: TGTGCCAGTAGTATACTGGCGGGGGAGGGGTACAATGAGCAGTTCTTC; cdr3_aa: CASSILAGEGYNEQFF
v_call: TRBV27; clone_size: few; j_call: TRBJ2-1; d_call: NA; cdr3_nt: TGTGCCAGCAGTTCCGGGGCCTTTGAGCAGTTCTTC; cdr3_aa: CASSSGAFEQFF
v_call: TRBV7-9; clone_size: many; j_call: TRBJ2-5; d_call: TRBD2; cdr3_nt: TGTGCCAGCAGCATCGTTAATAGCGGGAGAGAGACCCAGTACTTC; cdr3_aa: CASSIVNSGRETQYF
v_call: TRBV29-1; clone_size: NA; j_call: TRBJ1-6; d_call: NA; cdr3_nt: TGCAGCGTTGTAAGGGGGTGGAGGAATTCACCCCTCCACTTT; cdr3_aa: CSVVRGWRNSPLHF
v_call: TRBV20-1; clone_size: NA; j_call: TRBJ2-1; d_call: TRBD2; cdr3_nt: TGCAGTGCTAGAGGGGGGGGGGTAGGCTCCAATGAGCAGTTCTTC; cdr3_aa: CSARGGGVGSNEQFF
v_call: TRBV14; clone_size: few; j_call: TRBJ2-2; d_call: NA; cdr3_nt: TGTGCCAGCAGCCAGGGGGGACAAGTCACCGGGGAGCTGTTTTTT; cdr3_aa: CASSQGGQVTGELFF
v_call: TRBV6-5; clone_size: many; j_call: TRBJ2-2; d_call: NA; cdr3_nt: TGTGCCAGCAGTTACTTCCAGAACACCGGGGAGCTGTTTTTT; cdr3_aa: CASSYFQNTGELFF
v_call: TRBV12-5; clone_size: many; j_call: TRBJ2-2; d_call: TRBD1; cdr3_nt: TGTGCTAGTGGCTACAATCCCGGGACAGGGGACACCGGGGAGCTGTTTTTT; cdr3_aa: CASGYNPGTGDTGELFF
v_call: TRBV7-2; clone_size: many; j_call: TRBJ1-1; d_call: TRBD1; cdr3_nt: TGTGCCAGCAGCTGGGACAGATTCGGTACTGAAGCTTTCTTT; cdr3_aa: CASSWDRFGTEAFF
v_call: TRBV6-5; clone_size: NA; j_call: TRBJ2-1; d_call: NA; cdr3_nt: TGTGCCAGCAGTTACGAAGGCGACCGCTCCTACAATGAGCAGTTCTTC; cdr3_aa: CASSYEGDRSYNEQFF
v_call: TRBV2; clone_size: NA; j_call: TRBJ1-4; d_call: NA; cdr3_nt: TGTGCCAGCAGTGAAGCGCGGCAGACCGAAAAACTGTTTTTT; cdr3_aa: CASSEARQTEKLFF
v_call: TRBV28; clone_size: many; j_call: TRBJ2-3; d_call: NA; cdr3_nt: TGTGCCAGCAGTTTAGAGGCAGCGTCAGATACGCAGTATTTT; cdr3_aa: CASSLEAASDTQYF
v_call: TRBV27; clone_size: few; j_call: TRBJ2-7; d_call: NA; cdr3_nt: TGTGCCAGCAGTTTAGGGCCTAGCGACTCCTACGAGCAGTACTTC; cdr3_aa: CASSLGPSDSYEQYF
v_call: TRBV7-9; clone_size: many; j_call: TRBJ2-1; d_call: TRBD2; cdr3_nt: TGTGCCAGCAGCTCGGGCCATAGCGGGAGATTGGGGGAGCAGTTCTTC; cdr3_aa: CASSSGHSGRLGEQFF
v_call: TRBV7-9; clone_size: many; j_call: TRBJ2-7; d_call: NA; cdr3_nt: TGTGCCAGCAGCTTAGGGGCGCTCTCTACTTTCGAGCAGTACTTC; cdr3_aa: CASSLGALSTFEQYF
v_call: TRBV7-6; clone_size: many; j_call: TRBJ1-1; d_call: TRBD1; cdr3_nt: TGTGCCAGCAGCACGCGGGACAGGGGGCCAAGAGTTAACACTGAAGCTTTCTTT; cdr3_aa: CASSTRDRGPRVNTEAFF
v_call: TRBV7-6; clone_size: many; j_call: TRBJ2-1; d_call: TRBD1; cdr3_nt: TGTGCCAGCAGCTTAGTGGACAGGGGGATCCAATACAATGAGCAGTTCTTC; cdr3_aa: CASSLVDRGIQYNEQFF
v_call: TRBV7-9; clone_size: many; j_call: TRBJ2-7; d_call: NA; cdr3_nt: TGTGCCAGCAGCTTGAAGGGCAGGGGTATGCGCGAGCAGTACTTC; cdr3_aa: CASSLKGRGMREQYF
v_call: TRBV25-1; clone_size: few; j_call: TRBJ2-1; d_call: NA; cdr3_nt: TGTGCCAGCAGTGAATATGGAGTAGCTGTAAATGAGCAGTTCTTC; cdr3_aa: CASSEYGVAVNEQFF
v_call: TRBV27; clone_size: few; j_call: TRBJ2-1; d_call: NA; cdr3_nt: TGTGCCAGCAGTTTAGAGTTCTCCAATGAGCAGTTCTTC; cdr3_aa: CASSLEFSNEQFF